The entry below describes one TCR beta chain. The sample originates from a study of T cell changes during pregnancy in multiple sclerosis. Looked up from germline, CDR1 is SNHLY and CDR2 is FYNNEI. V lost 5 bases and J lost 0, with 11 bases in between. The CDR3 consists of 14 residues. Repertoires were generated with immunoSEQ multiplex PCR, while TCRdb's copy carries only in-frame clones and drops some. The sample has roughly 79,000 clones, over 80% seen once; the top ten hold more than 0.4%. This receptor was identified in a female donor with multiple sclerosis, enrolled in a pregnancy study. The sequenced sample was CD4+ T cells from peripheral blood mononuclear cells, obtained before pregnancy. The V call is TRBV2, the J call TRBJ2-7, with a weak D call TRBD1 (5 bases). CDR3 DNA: TGTGCCAGCAGTTATGGACAAATCTCCTACGAGCAGTACTTC. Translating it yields CASSYGQISYEQYF.